The 19 T cell receptor beta chains below come from one sample, sequenced in a study of T cells expressing NK-cell markers. TCRdb re-analyzed the 5' RACE reads; it lists each CDR3 protein once, without DNA. This repertoire includes some 110,000 distinct CDR3 sequences. Sequenced input: blood T cells: a sorted CD56 or NKG2C T cell subset, CD4+ or CD8+ T cells, or bulk PBMC T cells (not recorded which). These receptors were taken from a woman between 18 and 75 years old in good health.

V gene TRBV9 combines with J gene TRBJ2-1; checking the TCRdb D call of TRBD2 is not possible without DNA. Germline CDR1 and CDR2: SGDLS and YYNGEE. This CDR3 has 17 residues. The CDR3 region is CASSTSGGASPYNEQFF.

The J gene is TRBJ1-5, the V gene TRBV7-9. CDR3 length: 16 residues. Germline V gene data show CDR1 as SEHNR and CDR2 as FQNEAQ (reference sequence). The CDR3 sequence: CASSFWAGYSNQPQHF.

The V gene is TRBV6-2 or TRBV6-3, the J gene TRBJ2-5; TCRdb's D call of TRBD2 is untestable without DNA. The CDR3 loop spans 14 amino acids. Germline CDR1 MNHEY, CDR2 SVGEGT. This chain's CDR3 is CASSHLGGQETQYF.

V is TRBV19 and J is TRBJ2-1; TCRdb designates TRBD1, a call that cannot be tested without DNA. CDR1 LNHDA and CDR2 SQIVND come from the germline V gene (reference sequence). The CDR3 consists of 15 residues. The CDR3 sequence: CASSMGQVSYNEQFF.

The CDR3 sequence is CSVHGQYGYTF. The chain uses TRBV29-1 and TRBJ1-2; TCRdb lists TRBD1, though no DNA is available to test this call. Germline values: CDR1 SQVTM, CDR2 ANQGSEA. The CDR3 length is 11 residues.

The chain uses TRBV7-8 and TRBJ2-1; absent DNA, TCRdb's TRBD1 call cannot be checked. The CDR3 totals 13 residues. Germline V lookup: CDR1 SGHVS, CDR2 FQNEAQ. The CDR3 is CASSSWDPNEQFF. Drawing the rest from reference TRBV7-8 and TRBJ2-1, the complete variable domain is GAGVSQSPRYKVAKRGQDVALRCDPISGHVSLFWYQQALGQGPEFLTYFQNEAQLDKSGLPSDRFFAERPEGSVSTLKIQRTQQEDSAVYLCASSSWDPNEQFFGPGTRLTVL.

The chain's CDR3 is CASSTTPGGDEQYF. V gene TRBV19 combines with J gene TRBJ2-7; the D call of TRBD2 rests on TCRdb alone, since no DNA is present to check it. CDR1 and CDR2 (germline): LNHDA, SQIVND (reference sequence). The CDR3 sequence is 14 residues long.

This sequence joins TRBV11-3 and TRBJ2-1; TCRdb selects TRBD1, and the lack of DNA leaves this call unchecked. CDR3 length: 15 amino acids. Germline CDR1 and CDR2: SGHNT and YENEEA. This chain's CDR3 is CASSQGQGASDEQFF.

This chain connects TRBV28 to TRBJ1-5; no DNA is available, so the TRBD1 call from TCRdb remains unchecked. The germline CDR1 and CDR2 sequences are MDHEN and SYDVKM. The CDR3 has 17 residues. CDR3: CASSSHPGQGVGQPQHF. The full variable domain, in which reference TRBV28 and TRBJ1-5 provide the parts outside the CDR3, is DVKVTQSSRYLVKRTGEKVFLECVQDMDHENMFWYRQDPGLGLRLIYFSYDVKMKEKGDIPEGYSVSREKKERFSLILESASTNQTSMYLCASSSHPGQGVGQPQHFGDGTRLSIL.

V usage is TRBV5-1 and J usage is TRBJ2-2; TCRdb returns TRBD1, unconfirmable since there is no DNA. CDR1 and CDR2 from the germline V gene are SGHRS and YFSETQ. The CDR3 contains 15 residues. The CDR3: CASSPWDRGSGELFF.

The chain carries TRBV3-1 and TRBJ2-7. The CDR3 sequence is 12 residues long. Per germline, CDR1 LGHDT and CDR2 YNNKEL (reference sequence). The CDR3 loop reads CASSHSTLEQYF.

The chain uses TRBV5-6 and TRBJ2-1; TCRdb's D gene call, TRBD2, goes unchecked for lack of DNA. Per the germline V gene, CDR1 is SGHDT and CDR2 is YYEEEE. The CDR3 contains 18 residues. The CDR3 loop is CASSLAGLAGPTYNEQFF.

The chain links TRBV9 to TRBJ2-6. The CDR3 runs to 14 residues. CDR1 and CDR2 from the germline V gene are SGDLS and YYNGEE. CDR3 sequence: CASSVQSGANVLTF.

The chain links TRBV11-3 to TRBJ2-3; TCRdb designates TRBD2, a call that cannot be tested without DNA. The CDR3 extends over 17 amino acids. Germline V gene sequence: CDR1 SGHNT, CDR2 YENEEA. Here the CDR3 reads CASSYHHGGPATDTQYF.

V and J are TRBV12-3 or TRBV12-4 and TRBJ1-5. This CDR3 has 13 residues. CDR3 sequence reads: CASRRLGNQPQHF.

The J gene is TRBJ2-1, the V gene TRBV5-1. CDR1 and CDR2 from the germline V gene are SGHRS and YFSETQ. There are 12 residues in the CDR3. The CDR3 here is CASSLGSIEQFF.

The V and J genes are TRBV4-2 and TRBJ1-6; TCRdb's assignment of TRBD1 cannot be checked, as there is no DNA. There are 16 residues in the CDR3. In germline, CDR1 is LGHNA, CDR2 YNFKEQ. The chain's CDR3 is CASSPEYRGGNSPLHF.

The V call is TRBV6-1, the J call TRBJ1-2; the D call from TCRdb, TRBD1, cannot be confirmed without DNA. Germline V gene lookup returns CDR1 MNHNS and CDR2 SASEGT. This CDR3 comprises 15 residues. This chain's CDR3 is CASSPRDSPTYGYTF.

The chain carries TRBV28 and TRBJ2-5; TCRdb outputs TRBD1, but without DNA this stays unchecked. The CDR3 length is 14 residues. Germline V gene data show CDR1 as MDHEN and CDR2 as SYDVKM. This CDR3 reads CASTYRGREETQYF. Drawing the rest from reference TRBV28 and TRBJ2-5, the complete variable domain is DVKVTQSSRYLVKRTGEKVFLECVQDMDHENMFWYRQDPGLGLRLIYFSYDVKMKEKGDIPEGYSVSREKKERFSLILESASTNQTSMYLCASTYRGREETQYFGPGTRLLVL.